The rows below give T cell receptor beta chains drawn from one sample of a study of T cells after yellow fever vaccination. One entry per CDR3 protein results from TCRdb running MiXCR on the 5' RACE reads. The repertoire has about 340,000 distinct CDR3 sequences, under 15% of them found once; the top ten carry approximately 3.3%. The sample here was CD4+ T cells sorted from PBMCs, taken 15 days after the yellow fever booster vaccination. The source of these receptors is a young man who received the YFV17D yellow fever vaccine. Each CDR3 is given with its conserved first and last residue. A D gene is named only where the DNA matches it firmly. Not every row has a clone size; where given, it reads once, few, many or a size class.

CDR3nt: TGTGCCAGCAGCTTGCGGCGTCTAGCGGGGCAACTATCCACCGGGGAGCTGTTTTTT
CDR3aa: CASSLRRLAGQLSTGELFF
v_gene: TRBV5-6
j_gene: TRBJ2-2
abundance: many
d_gene: TRBD2

CDR3nt: TGTGCCAGCATCGGTTACAGGGCTGAGACCCAGTACTTC
CDR3aa: CASIGYRAETQYF
v_gene: TRBV6-4
j_gene: TRBJ2-5
abundance: NA
d_gene: NA

CDR3nt: TGTGCCAGCAGTTCCGGGCAGGAGGACTGGCGGGAGGGTGAGCAGTTCTTC
CDR3aa: CASSSGQEDWREGEQFF
v_gene: TRBV21-1
j_gene: TRBJ2-1
abundance: NA
d_gene: NA

CDR3nt: TGTGCCAGCAGTTTAGTCGCAGGGGGGTACACCGGGGAGCTGTTTTTT
CDR3aa: CASSLVAGGYTGELFF
v_gene: TRBV12-3/TRBV12-4
j_gene: TRBJ2-2
abundance: many
d_gene: NA

CDR3nt: TGTGCCAGCAGCTTAGCGTCCAGTCTCTCCTACGAGCAGTACTTC
CDR3aa: CASSLASSLSYEQYF
v_gene: TRBV7-2
j_gene: TRBJ2-7
abundance: NA
d_gene: NA

CDR3nt: TGTGCCAGCAGTCGGACCGCCGGGACAGGGGGCGAAGGGAGCTTC
CDR3aa: CASSRTAGTGGEGSF
v_gene: TRBV6-5
j_gene: TRBJ2-7
abundance: few
d_gene: TRBD1

CDR3nt: TGTGCCAGTGGACAGGCCGGGGTGTACAATGAGCAGTTCTTC
CDR3aa: CASGQAGVYNEQFF
v_gene: TRBV6-5
j_gene: TRBJ2-1
abundance: NA
d_gene: TRBD1

CDR3nt: TGTGCCGGCTCACGGGACGGACCCCCGAACACTGAAGCTTTCTTT
CDR3aa: CAGSRDGPPNTEAFF
v_gene: TRBV5-5
j_gene: TRBJ1-1
abundance: NA
d_gene: NA

CDR3nt: TGTGCCAGCAGCGGCACAGGGTCGGACACAGATACGCAGTATTTT
CDR3aa: CASSGTGSDTDTQYF
v_gene: TRBV7-3
j_gene: TRBJ2-3
abundance: NA
d_gene: NA

CDR3nt: TGTGCCATCAGCGTACCAGGGGACAATGAGCAGTTCTTC
CDR3aa: CAISVPGDNEQFF
v_gene: TRBV10-3
j_gene: TRBJ2-1
abundance: many
d_gene: NA

CDR3nt: TGTGCCAGCTCACGGGACCGGATGGAGACCCAGTACTTC
CDR3aa: CASSRDRMETQYF
v_gene: TRBV18
j_gene: TRBJ2-5
abundance: few
d_gene: NA

CDR3nt: TGTGCCAGCAGCTTAGTCGGAGTCAGGACTGACGAGCAGTACTTC
CDR3aa: CASSLVGVRTDEQYF
v_gene: TRBV7-2
j_gene: TRBJ2-7
abundance: few
d_gene: NA

CDR3nt: TGTGCCAGCAGTTTAGGGCAGGGTTGGTCAGATACGCAGTATTTT
CDR3aa: CASSLGQGWSDTQYF
v_gene: TRBV12-3/TRBV12-4
j_gene: TRBJ2-3
abundance: many
d_gene: NA

CDR3nt: TGTGCCAGCAGCCCCGGCTCGCGGGGGGGCCCAAATACGCAGTATTTT
CDR3aa: CASSPGSRGGPNTQYF
v_gene: TRBV7-2
j_gene: TRBJ2-3
abundance: many
d_gene: TRBD2

CDR3nt: TGCGCCAGCAGCCACCTCACAAAACGGGAGCAGTACTTC
CDR3aa: CASSHLTKREQYF
v_gene: TRBV4-3
j_gene: TRBJ2-7
abundance: NA
d_gene: NA

CDR3nt: TGTGCCAGCAGTGGACAGGGCTTGGGCACAGATACGCAGTATTTT
CDR3aa: CASSGQGLGTDTQYF
v_gene: TRBV6-2/TRBV6-3
j_gene: TRBJ2-3
abundance: NA
d_gene: TRBD1